Listed here are 22 T cell receptor beta chains from one sample, sequenced in a study of T cells in Graves' hyperthyroidism and ophthalmopathy. TCR beta CDR3 sequences were amplified from RNA transcripts. RT-PCR in the first round (using the HTBI primer set) targeted the TCR CDR3. TCRdb redid the calling of the multiplex PCR reads with MiXCR, one entry per CDR3 protein. Seen here are roughly 700,000 distinct CDR3 sequences, roughly 15% observed once, and the top ten hold 10% to 13%. Source material: blood. All receptors come from a woman between 18 and 30 years old with Graves' hyperthyroidism.

Note on this clonotype: A much larger clone lies a single base off, so this may be a read error. The genes are TRBV20-1 and TRBJ2-7; no definite D call. Per germline, CDR1 DFQATT and CDR2 SNEGSKA (reference sequence). The CDR3 has 14 amino acids. V lost 0 bases and J lost 6, with 15 bases in between. For the CDR3, the DNA is TGCAGTGCTAGAGATGGTGACTGGGGATCCGAGCAGTACTTC. This translates into CSARDGDWGSEQYF.

Many counts were recorded for this clonotype. The V gene is TRBV14, the J gene TRBJ2-7, with 9 bases that match TRBD1. After removal of 2 bases from V and 1 base from J, the junction contained 3 bases not matched to a gene. This CDR3 has 15 residues. Per germline, CDR1 SGHDN and CDR2 FVKESK. This CDR3 reads CASSQLDRGSYEQYF. The CDR3 DNA follows: TGTGCCAGCAGCCAACTGGACAGGGGTTCCTACGAGCAGTACTTC.

This clonotype was counted only a few times. This likely came from a read error, as a far larger clone is one base away. The chain links TRBV7-2 to TRBJ2-7, with TRBD2 matching 7 bases. The CDR3 sequence is 14 residues long. The germline gives CDR1 SGHTA, CDR2 FQGNSA. The CDR3 DNA is TGTGGCAGCAGCTTAGGCGGGAGCTCCTACGAGCAGTACTTC. Its protein is CGSSLGGSSYEQYF.

The chain recombines TRBV27 with TRBJ2-7, with D possibly called TRBD1 or TRBD2 (5 bases each). The germline gives CDR1 MNHEY, CDR2 SMNVEV (reference sequence). CDR3 length: 16 residues. V lost 10 bases to trimming and J lost 2 bases, with 24 bases between them. CDR3 sequence (DNA): TGTGCCACCACGCCCAATCCCCAGAGGGGCACCTACGAGCAGTACTTC. It encodes CATTPNPQRGTYEQYF.

There are a few counts of this clonotype. The chain carries TRBV15 and TRBJ2-3, with D possibly being TRBD2 (6 bases). The length of the CDR3 is 14 residues. Deletions cut 1 base from V and 3 bases from J, with 8 bases between. CDR1 and CDR2 (germline): LNHNV, YYDKDF (reference sequence). The CDR3 nucleotides read TGTGCCACCAGCAGAGGTGGAGGGACAGATACGCAGTATTTT. Translated: CATSRGGGTDTQYF.

This clonotype was found a few times. The chain joins TRBV7-9 to TRBJ2-7; D tentatively reads TRBD1 or TRBD2 (5 bases each). V gave up 5 bases and J gave up 3 bases, with 20 bases separating them. Germline loops: CDR1 SEHNR, CDR2 FQNEAQ (reference sequence). The CDR3 extends over 16 amino acids. The CDR3: CASSPRLLAGSYEQYF. The CDR3 nucleotides read TGTGCCAGCAGCCCACGGCTGTTGGCAGGGAGCTACGAGCAGTACTTC. Combining the CDR3 with reference TRBV7-9 and TRBJ2-7 gives the whole variable domain DTGVSQNPRHKITKRGQNVTFRCDPISEHNRLYWYRQTLGQGPEFLTYFQNEAQLEKSRLLSDRFSAERPKGSFSTLEIQRTEQGDSAMYLCASSPRLLAGSYEQYFGPGTRLTVT.

The CDR3 nucleotides read TGCAGCGTTGAGAAGCGGGAGGGGAAAAATGAGCAGTTCTTC. This encodes CSVEKREGKNEQFF. J is TRBJ2-1 and V is TRBV29-1; TRBD2 matches 10 bases. The V segment lost 3 bases and the J segment 7 bases; nucleotides outside the gene matches: 6. Per the germline V gene, CDR1 is SQVTM and CDR2 is ANQGSEA. The length of the CDR3 is 14 residues.

The chain is built from TRBV4-3 and TRBJ2-7; 8 bases are a match to TRBD1. Germline CDR1 and CDR2: LGHNA and YSLEER. V trimming: 0 bases; J trimming: 0 bases; junction bases outside the gene matches: 4. The CDR3 runs to 16 residues. Written as DNA, the CDR3 is TGCGCCAGCAGCCAAGATCGTGACAGGGGCTCCTACGAGCAGTACTTC. Translation gives CASSQDRDRGSYEQYF.

This clonotype was observed many times. The chain employs TRBV6-2 or TRBV6-3 and TRBJ1-5; unclear D gene. V lost 6 bases to trimming and J lost 1 base, with 4 bases between them. This CDR3 is 12 amino acids long. CDR1 and CDR2 from the germline V gene are MNHEY and SVGEGT. The CDR3 is CASRYSNQPQHF. The CDR3 DNA sequence: TGTGCCAGCAGGTACAGCAATCAGCCCCAGCATTTT.

About this clonotype itself: A much bigger clone sits one base away, suggesting this may be a read error. V gene TRBV12-3 or TRBV12-4 combines with J gene TRBJ2-7; perhaps TRBD2 as D (5 bases). The CDR3 has 18 amino acids. V gave up 6 bases and J gave up 2 bases, with 26 bases separating them. In nucleotides, the CDR3 is TGTGCCAGCAGCTCGCGACTAACGGGATACCTACCCGCCTACGAGCAGTACTTC. Translating gives CASSSRLTGYLPAYEQYF.

This clonotype was picked up a small number of times. The rearrangement uses TRBV3-1 and TRBJ2-7; perhaps TRBD2 as D (6 bases). Trimming pared 4 bases from V and 3 bases from J, leaving 13 bases between. Per germline, CDR1 LGHDT and CDR2 YNNKEL (reference sequence). There are 14 residues in the CDR3. The CDR3 region is CASSPEGLFYEQYF. In DNA form, the CDR3 reads TGTGCCAGCAGCCCAGAGGGACTTTTCTACGAGCAGTACTTC.

About this clonotype itself: A much bigger clone sits one base away, suggesting this may be a read error. The chain has TRBV2 and TRBJ2-7; D may match TRBD1 or TRBD2 (5 bases each). There are 16 residues in the CDR3. The ends were cut back, 6 bases at V and 0 bases at J, with 18 bases in the middle. Germline V gene lookup returns CDR1 SNHLY and CDR2 FYNNEI. This CDR3 is CASRKKPGTISYEQYF. In DNA form, the CDR3 reads TGTGCCAGCAGAAAAAAACCCGGGACCATCTCCTACGAGCAGTACTTC.

V is TRBV4-3 and J is TRBJ2-3; the D gene is possibly TRBD1 (5 bases). Trimming pared 0 bases from V and 10 bases from J, leaving 8 bases between. This CDR3 has 12 amino acids. Germline CDR1 and CDR2: LGHNA and YSLEER. As DNA, the CDR3 is TGCGCCAGCAGCCAAGAGTCAGGGTCGCAGTATTTT. Translating it yields CASSQESGSQYF.

In its sample, this clonotype was seen many times. The genes are TRBV3-1 and TRBJ2-3, with 12 bases identical to TRBD2. V gave up 4 bases and J gave up 3 bases; unmatched junction bases: 5. Germline CDR1 is LGHDT and CDR2 is YNNKEL (reference sequence). CDR3 length: 16 residues. This CDR3 is CASSPLLAGGTDTQYF. The DNA of the CDR3 is TGTGCCAGCAGCCCACTACTAGCGGGAGGAACAGATACGCAGTATTTT.

At least ten counts were recorded for this clonotype. V gene TRBV11-3 combines with J gene TRBJ2-7; 8 nucleotides align to TRBD1. The CDR3 covers 14 residues. V shed 4 bases, J shed 4 bases, and the junction held 6 bases outside the gene matches. The germline V gene encodes CDR1 SGHNT and CDR2 YENEEA. CDR3 residues: CASSSTTGDYEQYF. The CDR3 region has the DNA TGTGCCAGCAGCTCTACGACAGGGGATTACGAGCAGTACTTC.

This clonotype was counted at least ten times. The chain carries TRBV2 and TRBJ2-1, with 11 bases that match TRBD1. This CDR3 spans 14 amino acids. After removal of 6 bases from V and 3 bases from J, the junction contained 1 base not matched to a gene. Germline V gene data show CDR1 as SNHLY and CDR2 as FYNNEI. The DNA for the CDR3 is TGTGCCAGCAGCGGGACAGGGGGCTACAATGAGCAGTTCTTC. It codes for CASSGTGGYNEQFF.

This clonotype was picked up many times. The chain couples TRBV7-3 to TRBJ1-1; 10 bases match TRBD1. This CDR3 is 14 amino acids long. Trimming cost V 5 bases and J 5 bases; bases outside gene matches: 5. CDR1 is SGHTA and CDR2 is FQGTGA in the germline V gene. The CDR3: CASSATGGWTEAFF. The CDR3, as DNA: TGTGCCAGCAGCGCGACAGGGGGCTGGACTGAAGCTTTCTTT.

This clonotype has only a few counts. The chain employs TRBV19 and TRBJ2-7; 10 nucleotides line up with TRBD1. This CDR3 comprises 14 residues. Germline V gene data show CDR1 as LNHDA and CDR2 as SQIVND (reference sequence). V was clipped by 5 bases and J by 0 bases; unmatched bases: 1. The CDR3 reads CASSDRGPSYEQYF. For the CDR3, the DNA is TGTGCCAGTAGTGACAGGGGGCCCTCCTACGAGCAGTACTTC.

The sample holds a few counts of this clonotype. V is TRBV15 and J is TRBJ1-1; TRBD1 is a possible D gene (6 bases). The germline V gene has CDR1 LNHNV and CDR2 YYDKDF (reference sequence). Between the trimmed V and J ends, which lost 8 bases and 1 base, there was a span of 14 bases. CDR3 size: 14 residues. The CDR3 nucleotides are TGTGCCACCCGAGGGGGGGCGACGAACACTGAAGCTTTCTTT. The encoded protein is CATRGGATNTEAFF.

This clonotype was found many times. J is TRBJ2-3 and V is TRBV3-1; the match to TRBD2 covers 12 bases. The CDR3 length is 19 residues. After removal of 0 bases from V and 6 bases from J, the junction contained 13 bases not matched to a gene. In germline, CDR1 is LGHDT, CDR2 YNNKEL (reference sequence). Written as DNA, the CDR3 is TGTGCCAGCAGCCAAGATGCAAGCAGGGGGACTAGCGGGCTCGATACGCAGTATTTT. It is translated as CASSQDASRGTSGLDTQYF.

J is TRBJ1-2 and V is TRBV6-2 or TRBV6-3, with 7 bases matching TRBD1. V dropped 1 base and J dropped 8; count of bases not matched to a gene: 4. The CDR3 totals 13 residues. Germline-derived CDR1 and CDR2 are MNHEY and SVGEGT. CDR3 amino acids: CASSYFQGEGYTF. CDR3 nucleotide sequence: TGTGCCAGCAGTTACTTTCAGGGGGAAGGCTACACCTTC.

This clonotype has a handful of counts. The genes are TRBV19 and TRBJ1-2, with D maybe TRBD1 (5 bases). The germline CDR1 and CDR2 sequences are LNHDA and SQIVND (reference sequence). This CDR3 has 15 residues. The ends were cut back, 7 bases at V and 8 bases at J, with 23 bases in the middle. The CDR3 protein is CASIGPNLWGTGYTF. In nucleotides, the CDR3 is TGTGCCAGTATTGGCCCCAATTTGTGGGGGACCGGCTACACCTTC.